These 21 T cell receptor beta chains came from one sample sequenced in a study of T cell repertoires in cytomegalovirus infection. TCRdb itself ran the reads through MiXCR, one entry per CDR3 protein. The sample has some 680,000 distinct CDR3 sequences, roughly 35% seen once; the top ten hold under 3%. Material for sequencing was PBMCs. The receptor source for this set is a human donor in good health (CMV status not recorded). Some clones in this sample may be carry-over from other donors' samples.

The table lists this clonotype with a few counts. The chain recombines TRBV6-1 with TRBJ2-5; D remains unclear. The V end was cut by 2 bases, the J end by 5 bases, with 12 bases between. Germline V gene lookup returns CDR1 MNHNS and CDR2 SASEGT. The CDR3 is 14 residues long. CDR3 sequence (DNA): TGTGCCAGCAGTGAATTGGGCCAGGAGGAGACCCAGTACTTC. It translates to CASSELGQEETQYF.

This sequence joins TRBV7-8 and TRBJ1-6; a possible D gene is TRBD1 (5 bases). Trimming cost V 2 bases and J 7 bases, with 9 bases left between them. Germline V gives CDR1 SGHVS, CDR2 FQNEAQ. The CDR3 extends over 14 amino acids. The chain's CDR3 is CASSLSQGNSPLHF. The CDR3 DNA reads as TGTGCCAGCAGCTTATCCCAGGGCAATTCACCCCTCCACTTT.

The CDR3 reads CASSLGQGFFGQETQYF. As DNA, the CDR3 is TGTGCCAGCAGCTTAGGACAGGGGTTTTTTGGGCAAGAGACCCAGTACTTC. The chain combines TRBV7-9 with TRBJ2-5; 8 bases align to TRBD1. V was clipped by 1 base and J by 2 bases; unmatched bases: 9. There are 17 residues in the CDR3. Looked up from germline, CDR1 is SEHNR and CDR2 is FQNEAQ (reference sequence).

This clonotype was seen a handful of times. The chain links TRBV7-9 to TRBJ2-1, with TRBD2 matching over 11 bases. Germline-derived CDR1 and CDR2 are SEHNR and FQNEAQ (reference sequence). The CDR3 is 20 residues long. Trimming cost V 5 bases and J 2 bases; bases outside gene matches: 17. In nucleotides, the CDR3 is TGTGCCAGCAGCCACCCTAGCGGGGGGCTTCTGCGAGGAGCCTACAATGAGCAGTTCTTC. Its translation: CASSHPSGGLLRGAYNEQFF.

The chain employs TRBV7-9 and TRBJ1-5, with D unresolved. V was shortened by 1 base and J by 6 bases, with 10 bases between the two germline ends. Germline V gene data show CDR1 as SEHNR and CDR2 as FQNEAQ (reference sequence). The CDR3 runs 14 residues. CDR3 bases: TGTGCCAGCAGCTTAGATCTCCCCAGTCAGCCCCAGCATTTT. Its translation: CASSLDLPSQPQHF.

To note about this clonotype: This is likely a read error, given that the CDR3 carries no conserved phenylalanine or tryptophan at its end. The chain couples TRBV27 to TRBJ1-4, with 7 bases that match TRBD1. Germline V gene sequence: CDR1 MNHEY, CDR2 SMNVEV (reference sequence). The CDR3 runs 15 residues. V lost 5 bases and J lost 5; bases outside the gene matches: 8. This CDR3 reads CASSVYRGLNEKLFY. CDR3 nucleotides: TGTGCCAGCAGTGTATACAGGGGCCTGAATGAAAAACTGTTTTAT.

The chain couples TRBV12-3 or TRBV12-4 to TRBJ1-2; 10 positions match TRBD1. Trimming cost V 5 bases and J 8 bases; bases outside gene matches: 2. This CDR3 is built from 12 residues. The CDR3 region is CASSDRGRGYTF. In DNA, the CDR3 is TGTGCCAGCAGTGACAGGGGGCGCGGCTACACCTTC.

The chain joins TRBV4-1 to TRBJ1-1; tentatively, D is TRBD1 (5 bases). Germline V lookup: CDR1 MGHRA, CDR2 YSYEKL. The V end was cut by 0 bases, the J end by 5 bases, with 13 bases between. The CDR3 sequence is 15 residues long. This CDR3 reads CASSQDPGRETEAFF. The CDR3 DNA sequence: TGCGCCAGCAGCCAAGATCCGGGGCGTGAAACTGAAGCTTTCTTT.

This clonotype turned up a few times. The chain joins TRBV24-1 to TRBJ1-2; D is unclear. Germline CDR1 KGHDR, CDR2 SFDVKD. Trimming removed 3 bases from V and 8 bases from J, with 6 bases in between. The CDR3 runs 11 residues. DNA for the CDR3: TGTGCCACCAGTGATCGAGGCGGCTACACCTTC. It encodes CATSDRGGYTF.

The chain uses TRBV12-5 and TRBJ2-3; D gene ambiguous. This CDR3 has 13 residues. Per the germline V gene, CDR1 is LGHNT and CDR2 is FRNRAP. Trimming removed 5 bases at V and 0 bases at J, with 6 bases between. CDR3 sequence reads: CASGRTSTDTQYF. CDR3 coding DNA: TGTGCTAGTGGTCGTACTAGCACAGATACGCAGTATTTT.

This clonotype was observed a few times. The chain joins TRBV12-3 or TRBV12-4 to TRBJ1-1; TRBD1 matches 9 bases. After removal of 5 bases from V and 6 bases from J, the junction contained 25 bases not matched to a gene. The CDR3 has 20 residues. The CDR3: CASSKNRGRTPPRPWPEAFF. Here the CDR3 DNA reads TGTGCCAGCAGTAAGAACAGGGGGCGGACCCCCCCCCGGCCCTGGCCTGAAGCTTTCTTT.

The chain is built from TRBV7-4 and TRBJ1-6; tentatively, D is TRBD1 (6 bases). The germline V and J ends were trimmed by 1 base and 8 bases, with 12 bases remaining between them. The CDR3 totals 15 residues. The germline gives CDR1 SGHVT, CDR2 SQSDAQ. The CDR3 DNA is TGTGCCAGCAGCTTAGTGCACAGGGTTGATTCACCCCTCCACTTT. Its protein is CASSLVHRVDSPLHF.

This clonotype was counted between two and nine times. The chain is built from TRBV20-1 and TRBJ2-1; 9 bases map to TRBD2. The V and J ends lost 6 bases and 2 bases, in that order; junction bases with no gene match: 8. This CDR3 comprises 15 residues. CDR1 is DFQATT, CDR2 SNEGSKA, per germline (reference sequence). Written as DNA, the CDR3 is TGCAGTGCCACCGGGACTAGCAGAACCTACAATGAGCAGTTCTTC. Translating gives CSATGTSRTYNEQFF.

The chain uses TRBV29-1 and TRBJ1-3, with D uncertain. Germline assignment: CDR1 SQVTM and CDR2 ANQGSEA. This CDR3 is 13 amino acids long. The V end lost 5 bases, the J end lost 7 bases, and 15 bases lay between the germline ends. This chain's CDR3 is CSVSWASRNTIYF. For the CDR3, the DNA is TGCAGCGTTTCGTGGGCGTCGAGGAACACCATATATTTT.

V and J are TRBV4-2 and TRBJ2-1; D not certain. The CDR3 covers 13 residues. Germline CDR1 reads LGHNA; CDR2 reads YNFKEQ. Trimming shortened V by 3 bases and J by 7 bases, and 10 bases separated the two germline ends. CDR3 residues: CASSQLEGNEQFF. In DNA form, the CDR3 reads TGTGCCAGCAGCCAGTTGGAAGGGAATGAGCAGTTCTTC.

This clonotype showed up just a few times. The rearrangement joins TRBV7-9 to TRBJ1-1; 10 bases map to TRBD1. This CDR3 has 17 residues. J lost 1 base, V lost 5 bases, and 10 bases had no gene match. Germline assignment: CDR1 SEHNR and CDR2 FQNEAQ (reference sequence). The DNA of the CDR3 is TGTGCCAGCAGCGATGACAGGGGGCCCTCCCCGAACACTGAAGCTTTCTTT. Translating gives CASSDDRGPSPNTEAFF. Full variable domain (rest looked up from reference TRBV7-9 and TRBJ1-1): DTGVSQNPRHKITKRGQNVTFRCDPISEHNRLYWYRQTLGQGPEFLTYFQNEAQLEKSRLLSDRFSAERPKGSFSTLEIQRTEQGDSAMYLCASSDDRGPSPNTEAFFGQGTRLTVV.

Only a few counts were recorded for this clonotype. The chain joins TRBV28 to TRBJ2-7; 14 nucleotides match TRBD2. CDR1 is MDHEN, CDR2 SYDVKM, per germline. Trimming at V came to 4 bases and at J to 5 bases, leaving 4 bases not matched to a gene. The CDR3 spans 15 residues. Written as DNA, the CDR3 is TGTGCCAGCAGTTGGGGACTAGCGGGAGAAAACGAGCAGTACTTC. Residues: CASSWGLAGENEQYF.

This clonotype was seen a single time. This chain uses TRBV18 with TRBJ2-7; D ambiguous. The CDR3 extends over 15 amino acids. Trimming shortened V by 3 bases and J by 9 bases, and 21 bases separated the two germline ends. CDR1 and CDR2 (germline): KGHSH, LQKENI. The CDR3 reads CASSPPGSLGVVQYF. The CDR3 DNA reads as TGTGCCAGCTCACCCCCGGGCTCTCTGGGTGTAGTGCAGTACTTC.

This rearrangement joins TRBV7-6 to TRBJ2-3, with D uncertain. The V end was cut by 1 base, the J end by 1 base, with 12 bases between. The CDR3 extends over 16 amino acids. Germline values: CDR1 SGHVS, CDR2 FNYEAQ. The CDR3 loop reads CASSLGRASGTDTQYF. DNA of the CDR3: TGTGCCAGCAGCTTAGGTCGGGCCTCCGGCACAGATACGCAGTATTTT.

This clonotype was detected only a few times. V is TRBV4-2 and J is TRBJ1-5, with unresolved D. The CDR3 consists of 17 residues. The V gene lost 1 base and the J gene lost 2 bases, with 15 bases spanning the gap. The germline V gene has CDR1 LGHNA and CDR2 YNFKEQ. CDR3 bases: TGTGCCAGCAGCCAAGTCCAGGCCCTCCGTGGCAATCAGCCCCAGCATTTT. Translation: CASSQVQALRGNQPQHF.

This chain links TRBV12-3 or TRBV12-4 with TRBJ2-1, with D possibly being TRBD2 (6 bases). CDR3 length: 16 residues. Trimming pared 1 base from V and 7 bases from J, leaving 17 bases between. The CDR3 region is CASSLVGLLGGNEQFF. The CDR3 DNA is TGTGCCAGCAGTTTAGTAGGTCTCCTCGGGGGAAATGAGCAGTTCTTC.